The rows below give T cell receptor beta chains drawn from one sample of a study of T-cell reconstitution after alpha-beta-depleted transplantation in children. TCRdb re-derived calls from the PCR reads in MiXCR, one entry per CDR3 protein. In the table there are some 440,000 distinct CDR3 sequences, roughly 17% of which are singletons. The sample consisted of PBMCs, mostly from graft donor cells, taken 360 days after TCRalphabeta/CD19-depleted stem cell transplant. The receptors were sampled from a boy under three years old who had a stem cell transplant for Wiskott-Aldrich syndrome, so the T cells may come from the graft donor. Both conserved end residues are part of each CDR3. The D gene is left open where the match is weak.

>-|TRBV11-2|TRBJ2-2
CASSLGALNTGELFF
>-|TRBV6-1|TRBJ2-4
CASSPKKTLAKNIQYF
>TRBD1|TRBV7-6|TRBJ2-4
CASSFGTGGGIQYF
>TRBD1|TRBV25-1|TRBJ2-7
CASSDRDRGAYEQYF
>-|TRBV24-1|TRBJ2-1
CATSGGGLPYNEQFF
>-|TRBV29-1|TRBJ2-7
CSVLLPGHLYEQYF
>-|TRBV19|TRBJ2-2
CASSLSTGTTNTGELFF
>-|TRBV12-3/TRBV12-4|TRBJ2-2
CASSPEGRRTPGELFF
>TRBD2|TRBV7-2|TRBJ2-2
CASSRSSGSGTGELFF
>-|TRBV5-1|TRBJ2-5
CASSPWGHNQETQYF
>TRBD1|TRBV20-1|TRBJ2-5
CSARERPGTGGGETQYF
>TRBD1|TRBV6-1|TRBJ1-1
CASSAGTGKGEAFF
>-|TRBV12-3/TRBV12-4|TRBJ1-4
CASFLPGDWGEKLFF
>-|TRBV15|TRBJ2-5
CATSPTGTETQYF
>-|TRBV29-1|TRBJ2-2
CSVEVLLNTGELFF
>TRBD1|TRBV28|TRBJ1-5
CASSLPHRGQGNQPQHF
>-|TRBV2|TRBJ2-1
CASSEALAYNEQFF
>-|TRBV11-2|TRBJ2-5
CASSQSGQGSETQYF
>-|TRBV11-2|TRBJ2-3
CASSSSGSDTQYF
>TRBD1|TRBV5-1|TRBJ2-7
CASTPGQTYEQYF
>TRBD1|TRBV20-1|TRBJ2-5
CSASQGAGTQYF
>TRBD1|TRBV15|TRBJ2-7
CATSRDNTGGAEQYF
>TRBD2|TRBV27|TRBJ2-3
CASSSHLSGATDTQYF
>-|TRBV5-1|TRBJ2-2
CASSKMRRGNTGELFF
>-|TRBV20-1|TRBJ2-4
CSARDALTRNIQYF
>-|TRBV12-3/TRBV12-4|TRBJ2-7
CASSLRGYTYEQYF
>-|TRBV20-1|TRBJ2-3
CSADSPVSDTQYF
>-|TRBV3-1|TRBJ2-1
CASSQEVSYNEQFF
>-|TRBV9|TRBJ2-1
CASSPRDFFSYNEQFF
>-|TRBV6-5|TRBJ2-4
CASSYWAGQTNIQYF
>TRBD2|TRBV4-1|TRBJ2-1
CASSLDLRGGPNEQFF
>-|TRBV9|TRBJ2-6
CASSPRGGSGANVLTF
>-|TRBV24-1|TRBJ2-1
CATSDFPEGEQFF
>-|TRBV7-9|TRBJ1-5
CASSLGARGPQHF
>-|TRBV13|TRBJ1-3
CASSFVTGNTIYF
>TRBD2|TRBV7-6|TRBJ2-1
CASSSPGLGSHNEQFF
>TRBD1|TRBV10-3|TRBJ2-3
CAIGGPGTADTQYF
>TRBD1|TRBV29-1|TRBJ2-4
CSVEGTENIQYF